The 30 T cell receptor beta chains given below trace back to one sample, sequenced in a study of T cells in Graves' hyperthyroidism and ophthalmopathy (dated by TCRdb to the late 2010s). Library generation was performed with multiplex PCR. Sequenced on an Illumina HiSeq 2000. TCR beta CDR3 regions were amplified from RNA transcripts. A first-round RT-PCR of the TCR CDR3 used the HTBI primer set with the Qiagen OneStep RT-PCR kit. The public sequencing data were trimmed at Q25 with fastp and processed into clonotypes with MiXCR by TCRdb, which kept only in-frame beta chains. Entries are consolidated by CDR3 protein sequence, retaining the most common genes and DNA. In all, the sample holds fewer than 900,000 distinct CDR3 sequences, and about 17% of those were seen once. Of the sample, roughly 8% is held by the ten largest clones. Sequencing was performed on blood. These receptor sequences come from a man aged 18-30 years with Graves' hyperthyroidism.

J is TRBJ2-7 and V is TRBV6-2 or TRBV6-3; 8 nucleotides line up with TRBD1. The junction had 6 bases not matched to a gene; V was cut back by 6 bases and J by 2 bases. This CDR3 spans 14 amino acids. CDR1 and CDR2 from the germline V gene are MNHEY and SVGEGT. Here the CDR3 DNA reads TGTGCCAGCAGAACCCAGGGGGCCGCCTACGAGCAGTACTTC. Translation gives CASRTQGAAYEQYF.

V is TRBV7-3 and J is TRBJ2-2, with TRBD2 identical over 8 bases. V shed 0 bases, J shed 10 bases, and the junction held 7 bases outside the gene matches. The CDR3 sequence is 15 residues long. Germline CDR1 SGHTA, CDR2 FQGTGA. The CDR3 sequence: CASSLTSGIFEELFF. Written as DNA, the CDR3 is TGTGCCAGCAGCTTAACTAGCGGGATTTTCGAGGAGCTGTTTTTT. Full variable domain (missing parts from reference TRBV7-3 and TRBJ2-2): GAGVSQTPSNKVTEKGKYVELRCDPISGHTALYWYRQSLGQGPEFLIYFQGTGAADDSGLPNDRFFAVRPEGSVSTLKIQRTERGDSAVYLCASSLTSGIFEELFFGEGSRLTVL.

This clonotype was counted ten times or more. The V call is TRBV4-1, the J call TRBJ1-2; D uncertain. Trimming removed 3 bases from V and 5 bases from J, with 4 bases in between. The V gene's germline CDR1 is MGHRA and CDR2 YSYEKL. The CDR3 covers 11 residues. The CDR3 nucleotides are TGCGCCAGCAGCCATGCATATGGCTACACCTTC. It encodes CASSHAYGYTF.

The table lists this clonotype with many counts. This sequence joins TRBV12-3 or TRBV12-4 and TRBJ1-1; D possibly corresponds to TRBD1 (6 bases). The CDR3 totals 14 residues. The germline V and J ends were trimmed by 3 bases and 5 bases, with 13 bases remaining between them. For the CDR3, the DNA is TGTGCCAGCAGTTTTGCCAGGGGCCGAACTGAAGCTTTCTTT. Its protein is CASSFARGRTEAFF.

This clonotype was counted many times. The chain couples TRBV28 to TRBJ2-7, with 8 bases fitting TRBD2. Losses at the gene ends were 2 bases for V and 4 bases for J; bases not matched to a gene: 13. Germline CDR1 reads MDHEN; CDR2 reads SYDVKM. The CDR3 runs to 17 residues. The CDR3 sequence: CASSLTSGRPSSYEQYF. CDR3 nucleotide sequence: TGTGCCAGCAGTTTAACTAGCGGAAGACCTTCTTCGTACGAGCAGTACTTC.

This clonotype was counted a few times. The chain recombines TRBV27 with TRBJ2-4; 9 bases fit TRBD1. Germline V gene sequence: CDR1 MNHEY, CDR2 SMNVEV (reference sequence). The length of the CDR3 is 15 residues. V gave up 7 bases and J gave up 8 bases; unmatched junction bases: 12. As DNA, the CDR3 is TGTGCCAGCAAATTTGGACAGGGGCGGTCGGACATTCAGTACTTC. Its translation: CASKFGQGRSDIQYF.

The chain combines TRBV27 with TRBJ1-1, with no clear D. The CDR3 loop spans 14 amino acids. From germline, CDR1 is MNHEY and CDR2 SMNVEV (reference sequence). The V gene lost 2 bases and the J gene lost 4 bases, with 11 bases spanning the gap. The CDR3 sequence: CASSLAPAGTEAFF. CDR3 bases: TGTGCCAGCAGTTTAGCCCCCGCGGGCACTGAAGCTTTCTTT.

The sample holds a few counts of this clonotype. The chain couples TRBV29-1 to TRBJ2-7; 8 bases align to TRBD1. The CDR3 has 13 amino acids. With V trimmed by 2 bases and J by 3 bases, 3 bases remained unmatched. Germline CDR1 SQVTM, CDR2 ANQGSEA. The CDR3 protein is CSVEWTGNYEQYF. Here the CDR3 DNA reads TGCAGCGTTGAATGGACAGGGAACTACGAGCAGTACTTC.

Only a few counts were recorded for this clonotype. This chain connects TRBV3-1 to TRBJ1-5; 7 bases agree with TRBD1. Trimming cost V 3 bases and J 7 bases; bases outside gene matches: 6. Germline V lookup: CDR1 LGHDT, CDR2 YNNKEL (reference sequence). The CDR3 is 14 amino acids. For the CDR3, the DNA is TGTGCCAGCAGCCACAGACAGGGCCACCAGCCCCAGCATTTT. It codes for CASSHRQGHQPQHF. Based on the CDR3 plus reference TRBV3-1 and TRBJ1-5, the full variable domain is DTAVSQTPKYLVTQMGNDKSIKCEQNLGHDTMYWYKQDSKKFLKIMFSYNNKELIINETVPNRFSPKSPDKAHLNLHINSLELGDSAVYFCASSHRQGHQPQHFGDGTRLSIL.

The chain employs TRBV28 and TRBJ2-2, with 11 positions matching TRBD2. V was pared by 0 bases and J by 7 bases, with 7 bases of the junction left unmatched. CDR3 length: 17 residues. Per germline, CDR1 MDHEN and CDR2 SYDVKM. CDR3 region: CASSLWLAGGPYGELFF. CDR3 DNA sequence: TGTGCCAGCAGTTTATGGTTAGCGGGAGGGCCTTACGGGGAGCTGTTTTTT.

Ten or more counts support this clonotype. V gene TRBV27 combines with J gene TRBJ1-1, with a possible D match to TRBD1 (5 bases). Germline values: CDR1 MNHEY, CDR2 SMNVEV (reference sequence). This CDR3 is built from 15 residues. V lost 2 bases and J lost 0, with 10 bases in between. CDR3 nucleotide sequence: TGTGCCAGCAGTTTAAGGGGTTCCATGAACACTGAAGCTTTCTTT. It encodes CASSLRGSMNTEAFF.

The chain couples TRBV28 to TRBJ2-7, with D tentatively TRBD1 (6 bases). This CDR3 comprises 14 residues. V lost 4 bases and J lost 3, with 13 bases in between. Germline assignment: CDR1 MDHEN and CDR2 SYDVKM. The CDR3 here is CASSSPGAVYEQYF. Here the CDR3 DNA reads TGTGCCAGCAGTTCGCCAGGGGCGGTCTACGAGCAGTACTTC.

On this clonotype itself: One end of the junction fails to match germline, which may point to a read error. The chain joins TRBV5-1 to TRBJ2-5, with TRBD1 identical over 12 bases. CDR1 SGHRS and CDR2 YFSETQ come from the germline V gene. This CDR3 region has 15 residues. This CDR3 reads CASSLVPGQGANFNF. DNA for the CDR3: TGCGCCAGCAGCTTAGTCCCGGGACAGGGGGCGAATTTCAACTTC.

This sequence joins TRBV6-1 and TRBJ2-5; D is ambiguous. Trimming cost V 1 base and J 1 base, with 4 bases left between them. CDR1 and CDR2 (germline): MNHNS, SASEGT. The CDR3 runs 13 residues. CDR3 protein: CASSEGPQETQYF. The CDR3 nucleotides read TGTGCCAGCAGTGAAGGGCCCCAAGAGACCCAGTACTTC.

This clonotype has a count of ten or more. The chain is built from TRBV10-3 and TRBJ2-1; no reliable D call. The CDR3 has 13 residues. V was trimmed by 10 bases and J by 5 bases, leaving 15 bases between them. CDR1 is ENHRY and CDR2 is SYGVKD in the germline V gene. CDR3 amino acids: CATTPTMNNEQFF. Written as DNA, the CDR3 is TGTGCCACCACCCCGACAATGAACAATGAGCAGTTCTTC.

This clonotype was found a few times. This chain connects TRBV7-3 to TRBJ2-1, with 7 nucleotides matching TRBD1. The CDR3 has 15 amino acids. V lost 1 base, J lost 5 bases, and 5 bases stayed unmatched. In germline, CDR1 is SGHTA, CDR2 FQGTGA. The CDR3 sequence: CASSLKRGRNNEQFF. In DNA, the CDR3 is TGTGCCAGCAGCTTAAAGAGGGGGCGAAACAATGAGCAGTTCTTC.

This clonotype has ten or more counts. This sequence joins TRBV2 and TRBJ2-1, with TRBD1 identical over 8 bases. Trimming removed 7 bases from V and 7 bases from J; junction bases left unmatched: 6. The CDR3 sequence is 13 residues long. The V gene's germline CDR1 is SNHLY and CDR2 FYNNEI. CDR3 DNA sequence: TGTGCCAGCATGGGACAGGAGTCAAATGAGCAGTTCTTC. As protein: CASMGQESNEQFF.

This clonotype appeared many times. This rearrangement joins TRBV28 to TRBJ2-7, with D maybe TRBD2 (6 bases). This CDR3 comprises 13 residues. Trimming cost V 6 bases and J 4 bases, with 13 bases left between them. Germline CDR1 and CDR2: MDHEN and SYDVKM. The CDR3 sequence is CASRVMGGYEQYF. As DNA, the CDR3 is TGTGCCAGCAGGGTGATGGGGGGATACGAGCAGTACTTC.

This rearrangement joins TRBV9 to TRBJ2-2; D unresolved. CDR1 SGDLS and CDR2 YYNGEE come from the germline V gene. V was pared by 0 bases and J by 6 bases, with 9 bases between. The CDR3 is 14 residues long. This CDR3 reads CASSVGQHAGELFF. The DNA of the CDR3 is TGTGCCAGCAGCGTAGGCCAGCACGCCGGGGAGCTGTTTTTT.

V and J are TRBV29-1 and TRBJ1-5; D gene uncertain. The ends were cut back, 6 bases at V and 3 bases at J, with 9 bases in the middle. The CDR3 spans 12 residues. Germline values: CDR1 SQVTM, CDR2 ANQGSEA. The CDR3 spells CSVRNYNQPQHF. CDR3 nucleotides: TGCAGCGTACGGAATTACAATCAGCCCCAGCATTTT.

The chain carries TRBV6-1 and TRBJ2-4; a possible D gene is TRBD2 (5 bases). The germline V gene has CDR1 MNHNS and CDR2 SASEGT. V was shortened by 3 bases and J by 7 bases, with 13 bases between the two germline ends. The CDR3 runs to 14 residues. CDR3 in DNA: TGTGCCAGCAGTGATGGCACCCCGGGGAACATTCAGTACTTC. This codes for CASSDGTPGNIQYF.

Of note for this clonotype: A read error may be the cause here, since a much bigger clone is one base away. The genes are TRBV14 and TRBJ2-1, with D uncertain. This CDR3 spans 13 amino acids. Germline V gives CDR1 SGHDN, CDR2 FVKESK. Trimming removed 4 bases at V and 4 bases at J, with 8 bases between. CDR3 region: CASSPKEYNEQFF. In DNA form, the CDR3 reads TGTGCCAGCAGCCCTAAGGAGTACAATGAGCAGTTCTTC.

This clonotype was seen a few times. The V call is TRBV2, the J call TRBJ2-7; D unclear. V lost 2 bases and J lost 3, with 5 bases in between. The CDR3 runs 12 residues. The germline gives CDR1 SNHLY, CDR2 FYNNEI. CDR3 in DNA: TGTGCCAGCAGTGAAATCCTCTACGAGCAGTACTTC. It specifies CASSEILYEQYF.

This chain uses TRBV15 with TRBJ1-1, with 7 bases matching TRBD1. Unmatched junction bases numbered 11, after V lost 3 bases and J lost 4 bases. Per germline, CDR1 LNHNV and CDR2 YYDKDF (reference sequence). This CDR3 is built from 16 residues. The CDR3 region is CATSRGGVRGSTEAFF. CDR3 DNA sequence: TGTGCCACCAGCAGGGGGGGGGTCAGGGGGAGCACTGAAGCTTTCTTT.

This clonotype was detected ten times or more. CDR3 in DNA: TGCAGTGCCCCATCTCCGGGAGTCGCAGATACGCAGTATTTT. This translates into CSAPSPGVADTQYF. The chain uses TRBV20-1 and TRBJ2-3, with D possibly TRBD2 on 6 matching bases. Trimming left V 6 bases short and J 4 bases short, with 17 bases between. The CDR3 is made up of 14 amino acids. Germline V gene data show CDR1 as DFQATT and CDR2 as SNEGSKA (reference sequence).

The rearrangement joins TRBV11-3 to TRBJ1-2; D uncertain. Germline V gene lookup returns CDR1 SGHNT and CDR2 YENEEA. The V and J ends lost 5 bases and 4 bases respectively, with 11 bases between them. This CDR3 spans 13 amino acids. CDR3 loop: CASSQRAFYGYTF. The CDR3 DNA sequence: TGTGCCAGCAGCCAAAGGGCCTTCTATGGCTACACCTTC.

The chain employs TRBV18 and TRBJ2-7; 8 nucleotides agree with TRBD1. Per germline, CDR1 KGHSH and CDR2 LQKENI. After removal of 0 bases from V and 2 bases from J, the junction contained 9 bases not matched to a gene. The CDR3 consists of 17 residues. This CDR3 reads CASSPPGQGLVAYEQYF. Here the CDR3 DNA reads TGTGCCAGCTCACCACCTGGACAGGGTTTGGTAGCCTACGAGCAGTACTTC.

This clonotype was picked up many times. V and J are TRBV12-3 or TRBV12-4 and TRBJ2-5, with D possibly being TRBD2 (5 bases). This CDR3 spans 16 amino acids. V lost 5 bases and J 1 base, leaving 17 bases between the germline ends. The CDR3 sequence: CASSLAPGEIQETQYF. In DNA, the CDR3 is TGTGCCAGCAGTCTGGCCCCCGGGGAAATCCAAGAGACCCAGTACTTC.

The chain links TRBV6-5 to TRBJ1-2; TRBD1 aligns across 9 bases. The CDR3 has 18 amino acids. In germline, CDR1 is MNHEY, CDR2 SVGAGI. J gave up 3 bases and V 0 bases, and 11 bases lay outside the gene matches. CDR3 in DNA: TGTGCCAGCAGTTACTCGGGGTCGGTGGGACAGGGAGACTATGGCTACACCTTC. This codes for CASSYSGSVGQGDYGYTF.

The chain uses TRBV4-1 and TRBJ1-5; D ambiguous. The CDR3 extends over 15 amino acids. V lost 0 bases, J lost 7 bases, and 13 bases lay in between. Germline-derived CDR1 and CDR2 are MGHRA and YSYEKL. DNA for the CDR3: TGCGCCAGCAGCCAAGATAGAGGCGTCGGACAGCCCCAGCATTTT. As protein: CASSQDRGVGQPQHF.